This TCR beta chain was identified in a study of regulatory T cells in long-lasting Graves disease. This clonotype was counted at least ten times. What it recognizes is unknown. Study-wide points: Few sampled subjects may have lowered accuracy. The researchers studied only peripheral blood, not thyroid tissue. Persistent Graves' cases showed lower TCR diversity than newly diagnosed cases.

This CDR3 has 15 amino acids. Germline CDR1 is SGHRS and CDR2 is YFSETQ. Trimming pared 0 bases from V and 6 bases from J, leaving 13 bases between. To make TCR beta libraries, researchers used iRepertoire HTBI primers and Arm-PCR of CDR3 regions. How the authors handled the data: Identification of gene segments yielded around 63 TRBV and 14 TRBJ across samples. Via MiXCR, TCRdb re-called the multiplex PCR reads, giving one row per CDR3 protein. TCRdb's processing, not the study's, gives the V and J calls here. The repertoire holds about 380,000 distinct CDR3 sequences, with roughly 16% as singletons. Indicated time point: newly diagnosed GD, antithyroid drugs for less than 3 months. Making the TCR library involved RNA that had been extracted from PBMCs.

V is TRBV5-1 and J is TRBJ1-5, with TRBD1 as a possible D gene (5 bases). Sequencing was performed on peripheral blood mononuclear cells (PBMCs), taken at new diagnosis, from a patient treated with antithyroid drugs. The receptor was isolated from a female donor with Graves disease. CDR3 sequence: CASSLGTGDGQPQHF. In nucleotides, the CDR3 is TGCGCCAGCAGCTTGGGGACGGGGGACGGTCAGCCCCAGCATTTT. The whole variable domain, filled in from reference TRBV5-1 and TRBJ1-5, reads KAGVTQTPRYLIKTRGQQVTLSCSPISGHRSVSWYQQTPGQGLQFLFEYFSETQRNKGNFPGRFSGRQFSNSRSEMNVSTLELGDSALYLCASSLGTGDGQPQHFGDGTRLSIL.